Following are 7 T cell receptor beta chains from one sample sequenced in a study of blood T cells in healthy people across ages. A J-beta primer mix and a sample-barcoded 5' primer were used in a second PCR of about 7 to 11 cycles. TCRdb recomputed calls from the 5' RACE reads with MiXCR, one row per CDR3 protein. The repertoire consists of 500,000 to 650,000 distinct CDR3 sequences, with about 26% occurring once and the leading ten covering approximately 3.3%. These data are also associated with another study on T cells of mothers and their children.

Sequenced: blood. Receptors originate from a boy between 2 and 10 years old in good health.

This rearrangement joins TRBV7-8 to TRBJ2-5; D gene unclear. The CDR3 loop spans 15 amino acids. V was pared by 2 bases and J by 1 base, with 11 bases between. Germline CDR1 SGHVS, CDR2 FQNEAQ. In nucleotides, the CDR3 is TGTGCCAGCAGCTTAACCCCAGGCTCCCAAGAGACCCAGTACTTC. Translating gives CASSLTPGSQETQYF.

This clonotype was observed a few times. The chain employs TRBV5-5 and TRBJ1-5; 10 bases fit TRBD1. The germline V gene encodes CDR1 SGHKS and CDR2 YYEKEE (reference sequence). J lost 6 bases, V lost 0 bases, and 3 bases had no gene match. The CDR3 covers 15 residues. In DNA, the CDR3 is TGTGCCAGCAGCTTGGGGGACAGGGGCCCTCAGCCCCAGCATTTT. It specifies CASSLGDRGPQPQHF.

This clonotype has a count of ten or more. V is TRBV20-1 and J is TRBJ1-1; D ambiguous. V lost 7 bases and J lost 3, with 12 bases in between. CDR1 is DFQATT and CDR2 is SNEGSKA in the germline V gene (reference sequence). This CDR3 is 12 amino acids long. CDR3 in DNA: TGCAGTGTAGCGGACGTGTACACTGAAGCTTTCTTT. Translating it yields CSVADVYTEAFF.

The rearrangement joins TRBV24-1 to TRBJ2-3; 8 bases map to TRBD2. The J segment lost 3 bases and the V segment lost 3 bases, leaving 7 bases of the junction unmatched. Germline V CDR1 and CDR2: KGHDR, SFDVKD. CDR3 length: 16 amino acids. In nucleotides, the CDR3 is TGTGCCACCAGTGATCCAAGCGGGGGTGGAACAGATACGCAGTATTTT. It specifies CATSDPSGGGTDTQYF.

The CDR3 region has the DNA TGTGCCAGCAGCCCCCGACAGGGTTTCGACACTGAAGCTTTCTTT. It specifies CASSPRQGFDTEAFF. The chain recombines TRBV11-2 with TRBJ1-1, with 7 positions matching TRBD1. There are 15 residues in the CDR3. CDR1 is SGHAT and CDR2 is FQNNGV in the germline V gene. J gave up 3 bases and V 5 bases, and 9 bases lay outside the gene matches. The full variable domain, its missing parts supplied by reference TRBV11-2 and TRBJ1-1, is EAGVAQSPRYKIIEKRQSVAFWCNPISGHATLYWYQQILGQGPKLLIQFQNNGVVDDSQLPKDRFSAERLKGVDSTLKIQPAKLEDSAVYLCASSPRQGFDTEAFFGQGTRLTVV.

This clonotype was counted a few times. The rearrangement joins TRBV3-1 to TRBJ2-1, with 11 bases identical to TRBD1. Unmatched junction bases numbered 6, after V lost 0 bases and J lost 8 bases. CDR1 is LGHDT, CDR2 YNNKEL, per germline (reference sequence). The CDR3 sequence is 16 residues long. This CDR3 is CASSQDRTGGPDEQFF. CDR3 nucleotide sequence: TGTGCCAGCAGCCAAGATAGGACAGGGGGCCCTGATGAGCAGTTCTTC.

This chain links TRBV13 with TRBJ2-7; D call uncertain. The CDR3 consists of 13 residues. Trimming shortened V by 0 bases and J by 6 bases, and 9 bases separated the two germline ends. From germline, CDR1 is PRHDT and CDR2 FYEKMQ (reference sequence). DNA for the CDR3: TGTGCCAGCAGCTTAGGTGTTGGTTCCGAGCAGTACTTC. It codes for CASSLGVGSEQYF.